This paragraph reports one T cell receptor beta chain. The data belong to a study of patients and donors after allogeneic stem cell transplantation. TCRdb used MiXCR to reprocess the RT-PCR reads, holding one entry per CDR3 protein. The table shows about 960,000 distinct CDR3 sequences, with about a sixth occurring only once. This sequence was found in a human donor who was either an allogeneic HSCT recipient or a stem cell or donor lymphocyte infusion donor (not recorded which). It is not recorded whose cells these are; they may come from a transplant donor. Sequencing input: blood, either unsorted or a sorted T cell fraction (not recorded which).

CDR3 residues: CASTLRRGELFF. The CDR3 DNA sequence: TGTGCCAGCACCCTGCGGCGCGGGGAGCTGTTTTTT. The chain carries TRBV12-3 or TRBV12-4 and TRBJ2-2; D call uncertain. The CDR3 is 12 residues long. Trimming took off 7 bases at V and 7 bases at J, with 10 bases between the two ends.